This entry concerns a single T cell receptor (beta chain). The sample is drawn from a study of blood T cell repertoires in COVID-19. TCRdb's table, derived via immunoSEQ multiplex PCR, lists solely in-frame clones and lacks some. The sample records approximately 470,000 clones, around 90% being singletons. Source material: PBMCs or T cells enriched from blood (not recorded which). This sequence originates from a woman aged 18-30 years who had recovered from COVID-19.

The CDR3: CTSSRIAGGYTDTQYF. The CDR3 DNA is TGCACCAGCAGTCGCATAGCGGGGGGTTACACAGATACGCAGTATTTT. The chain recombines TRBV1 with TRBJ2-3; the listed D gene, TRBD2, was not tested against the DNA. TRBV1 constitutes a pseudogene. The CDR3 runs 16 residues.